The clone carrying this T cell receptor (beta chain) has at least ten counts. Its matching antigen is unknown. These data are taken from a study of neurological immune-mediated disorders. Findings of the study overall: HTLV-1-associated myelopathy had the most TCR clonal expansion, while multiple sclerosis had the least, a level that fell below healthy controls.

Described time point: longitudinal time-point 1 (baseline). As healthy controls, volunteers from a blood bank in Maryland, USA, were used. The cDNA was produced through 5'RACE with 10-nucleotide random UMIs. The authors obtained over 200 million TCR-beta sequences from 15-18 subjects per sequencing run. In TCRdb, the 5' RACE reads were re-called with MiXCR into one record per CDR3 protein. The sample includes approximately 46,000 distinct CDR3 sequences, over 8% of them seen just once. The sequencing sample was made of PBMCs. The origin of this receptor is a woman in her 40s in good health.

The CDR3 is CSAPGLYNSPLHF. CDR3 coding DNA: TGCAGTGCTCCGGGCCTTTATAATTCACCCCTCCACTTT. This sequence joins TRBV20-1 and TRBJ1-6; unclear D gene. The CDR3 extends over 13 amino acids. Trimming stripped 5 bases from V and 4 bases from J, with 9 bases between. The V gene's germline CDR1 is DFQATT and CDR2 SNEGSKA (reference sequence).